A selection of T cell receptor beta chains follows, all from one sample in a study of OX40 agonist ivuxolimab in advanced cancers. Profiled with immunoSEQ multiplex PCR; TCRdb holds only in-frame clones, not every one. The repertoire holds about 36,000 clones, with about 87% as singletons. Sequencing used CD4+ or CD8+ T cells sorted from blood, obtained in a trial of the OX40 agonist ivuxolimab. The receptors originated from an adult with an advanced solid tumor such as melanoma, head and neck, liver or kidney cancer. The CDR3 runs from the conserved cysteine through the conserved F or W. Each record gives: clone size, V gene, J gene, D gene, CDR3 protein, CDR3 DNA. A D gene is named only where the DNA matches it firmly. Clone size is not always given. Where it is, it says once, few, many or a class for expanded clones.

clone_size: .
v_call: TRBV11-1
j_call: TRBJ1-1
d_call: TRBD1
cdr3_aa: CASSLRDRLNTEAFF
cdr3_nt: TGTGCCAGCAGCTTACGGGACAGACTGAACACTGAAGCTTTCTTT

clone_size: .
v_call: TRBV11-2
j_call: TRBJ2-4
d_call: .
cdr3_aa: CASSRIIGLAKNIQYF
cdr3_nt: TGTGCCAGCAGCCGGATTATCGGGCTAGCCAAAAACATTCAGTACTTC

clone_size: .
v_call: TRBV5-1
j_call: TRBJ2-5
d_call: TRBD2
cdr3_aa: CASSRQTSGGPQETQYF
cdr3_nt: TGCGCCAGCAGCCGTCAGACTAGCGGGGGGCCCCAAGAGACCCAGTACTTC

clone_size: .
v_call: TRBV6-1
j_call: TRBJ1-1
d_call: .
cdr3_aa: CASTGTPAAEAFF
cdr3_nt: TGTGCCAGTACCGGGACGCCCGCCGCTGAAGCTTTCTTT

clone_size: .
v_call: TRBV18
j_call: TRBJ2-7
d_call: .
cdr3_aa: CASSRSGGSGEQYF
cdr3_nt: TGTGCCAGCTCACGTAGCGGAGGGTCTGGGGAGCAGTACTTC

clone_size: few
v_call: TRBV19
j_call: TRBJ2-7
d_call: TRBD2
cdr3_aa: CASRKGLAGLYEQYF
cdr3_nt: TGTGCCAGTAGAAAGGGACTAGCGGGCCTCTACGAGCAGTACTTC

clone_size: once
v_call: TRBV4-1
j_call: TRBJ2-3
d_call: .
cdr3_aa: CASSHSGTSTDTQYF
cdr3_nt: TGCGCCAGCAGCCATTCCGGGACAAGCACAGATACGCAGTATTTT

clone_size: .
v_call: TRBV6-6
j_call: TRBJ2-1
d_call: .
cdr3_aa: CASSYSRGEQFF
cdr3_nt: TGTGCCAGCAGTTACAGTCGTGGTGAGCAGTTCTTC

clone_size: once
v_call: TRBV28
j_call: TRBJ1-1
d_call: .
cdr3_aa: CASSLWPGNTEAFF
cdr3_nt: TGTGCCAGCAGTTTATGGCCCGGGAACACTGAAGCTTTCTTT

clone_size: .
v_call: TRBV7-8
j_call: TRBJ1-2
d_call: TRBD1
cdr3_aa: CASSYRGLGYGYTF
cdr3_nt: TGTGCCAGCAGCTACAGGGGGCTGGGCTATGGCTACACCTTC

clone_size: .
v_call: TRBV6-5
j_call: TRBJ1-1
d_call: TRBD1
cdr3_aa: CASSHHRGGTEAFF
cdr3_nt: TGTGCCAGCAGTCATCACAGGGGAGGCACTGAAGCTTTCTTT

clone_size: .
v_call: TRBV5-5
j_call: TRBJ2-1
d_call: TRBD2
cdr3_aa: CASSWELAGGSSYNEQFF
cdr3_nt: TGTGCCAGCAGCTGGGAACTAGCGGGAGGGAGCTCCTACAATGAGCAGTTCTTC

clone_size: .
v_call: TRBV4-1
j_call: TRBJ1-2
d_call: .
cdr3_aa: CASSQVPGSVNYGYTF
cdr3_nt: TGCGCCAGCAGCCAAGTACCGGGATCAGTTAACTATGGCTACACCTTC

clone_size: .
v_call: TRBV7-9
j_call: TRBJ2-4
d_call: .
cdr3_aa: CASSSYKGGIAKNIQYF
cdr3_nt: TGTGCCAGCAGCTCATATAAGGGCGGAATAGCCAAAAACATTCAGTACTTC

clone_size: .
v_call: TRBV5-6
j_call: TRBJ1-6
d_call: .
cdr3_aa: CASSLGGQSNSPLHF
cdr3_nt: TGTGCCAGCAGCTTGGGTGGACAATCGAATTCACCCCTCCACTTT

clone_size: .
v_call: TRBV11-3
j_call: TRBJ2-1
d_call: .
cdr3_aa: CASSMGSYNEQFF
cdr3_nt: TGTGCCAGCAGCATGGGGTCCTACAATGAGCAGTTCTTC

clone_size: .
v_call: TRBV7-2
j_call: TRBJ2-7
d_call: .
cdr3_aa: CASSSAGQPAYEQYF
cdr3_nt: TGTGCCAGCAGCTCCGCGGGACAGCCGGCCTACGAGCAGTACTTC

clone_size: .
v_call: TRBV19
j_call: TRBJ2-7
d_call: TRBD1
cdr3_aa: CASSQRDRVVSTKDF
cdr3_nt: TGTGCCAGTAGTCAACGGGACAGGGTCGTATCTACTAAGGACTTC

clone_size: .
v_call: TRBV6-1
j_call: TRBJ2-1
d_call: TRBD2
cdr3_aa: CASSPLAGVPNEQFF
cdr3_nt: TGTGCCAGCAGCCCCCTAGCGGGAGTCCCCAATGAGCAGTTCTTC

clone_size: once
v_call: TRBV5-1
j_call: TRBJ2-1
d_call: TRBD2
cdr3_aa: CASSLGLAGPDYNEQFF
cdr3_nt: TGCGCCAGCAGCTTGGGACTAGCGGGACCCGACTACAATGAGCAGTTCTTC

clone_size: .
v_call: TRBV28
j_call: TRBJ2-7
d_call: TRBD1
cdr3_aa: CASRDRGLQGGEQYF
cdr3_nt: TGTGCCAGCAGGGATCGGGGATTACAGGGGGGCGAGCAGTACTTC

clone_size: .
v_call: TRBV7-9
j_call: TRBJ2-3
d_call: .
cdr3_aa: CASSLEISGDTQYF
cdr3_nt: TGTGCCAGCAGCTTAGAGATCAGCGGGGATACGCAGTATTTT

clone_size: .
v_call: TRBV6-1
j_call: TRBJ2-2
d_call: TRBD2
cdr3_aa: CASTQAGVAWELFF
cdr3_nt: TGTGCCAGCACTCAAGCGGGGGTAGCGTGGGAGCTGTTTTTT

clone_size: .
v_call: TRBV5-6
j_call: TRBJ2-7
d_call: .
cdr3_aa: CASRSLIAYEQYF
cdr3_nt: TGTGCCAGCAGGTCATTAATAGCCTACGAGCAGTACTTC

clone_size: .
v_call: TRBV7-2
j_call: TRBJ2-2
d_call: .
cdr3_aa: CASSPLAANTGELFF
cdr3_nt: TGTGCCAGCAGCCCACTCGCTGCGAACACCGGGGAGCTGTTTTTT

clone_size: .
v_call: TRBV28
j_call: TRBJ2-2
d_call: .
cdr3_aa: CASLTPSTPTGELFF
cdr3_nt: TGTGCCAGCCTCACCCCAAGCACGCCCACCGGGGAGCTGTTTTTT

clone_size: .
v_call: TRBV5-6
j_call: TRBJ2-1
d_call: TRBD2
cdr3_aa: CASSLLAGGLNEQFF
cdr3_nt: TGTGCCAGCAGCCTACTAGCGGGGGGGCTCAATGAGCAGTTCTTC

clone_size: .
v_call: TRBV18
j_call: TRBJ2-1
d_call: .
cdr3_aa: CASSPGRARNEQFF
cdr3_nt: TGTGCCAGCTCCCCCGGTAGGGCGCGCAATGAGCAGTTCTTC

clone_size: .
v_call: TRBV28
j_call: TRBJ2-5
d_call: TRBD2
cdr3_aa: CASSGGGAMETQYF
cdr3_nt: TGTGCCAGCAGTGGCGGGGGGGCCATGGAGACCCAGTACTTC

clone_size: once
v_call: TRBV18
j_call: TRBJ2-5
d_call: .
cdr3_aa: CASSPGVRETQYF
cdr3_nt: TGTGCCAGCTCACCGGGGGTTCGAGAGACCCAGTACTTC

clone_size: .
v_call: TRBV9
j_call: TRBJ2-1
d_call: TRBD2
cdr3_aa: CASSRTGTRSYNEQFF
cdr3_nt: TGTGCCAGCAGTCGAACAGGGACTAGGTCCTACAATGAGCAGTTCTTC

clone_size: .
v_call: TRBV11-2
j_call: TRBJ2-1
d_call: TRBD1
cdr3_aa: CASSSGTATYNEQFF
cdr3_nt: TGTGCCAGCAGCTCCGGGACAGCTACCTACAATGAGCAGTTCTTC

clone_size: few
v_call: TRBV18
j_call: TRBJ2-5
d_call: TRBD1
cdr3_aa: CASSPQTGQGLEAQYF
cdr3_nt: TGTGCCAGCTCACCACAAACGGGACAGGGACTCGAGGCCCAGTACTTC

clone_size: few
v_call: TRBV2
j_call: TRBJ2-3
d_call: .
cdr3_aa: CASSRRDRESDTQYF
cdr3_nt: TGTGCCAGCAGTAGGAGGGACAGAGAATCGGATACGCAGTATTTT

clone_size: .
v_call: TRBV2
j_call: TRBJ2-7
d_call: .
cdr3_aa: CASGGRLGLSYEQYF
cdr3_nt: TGTGCCAGCGGGGGACGTTTAGGCCTCTCCTACGAGCAGTACTTC

clone_size: .
v_call: TRBV27
j_call: TRBJ2-7
d_call: .
cdr3_aa: CASSLSSGLGYEQYF
cdr3_nt: TGTGCCAGCAGTTTATCTAGTGGTTTAGGGTACGAGCAGTACTTC

clone_size: .
v_call: TRBV21-1
j_call: TRBJ1-4
d_call: .
cdr3_aa: CASSKRCKGRRANEKLFF
cdr3_nt: TGTGCCAGCAGCAAAAGGTGTAAGGGGAGGAGAGCTAATGAAAAACTGTTTTTT

clone_size: .
v_call: TRBV6-5
j_call: TRBJ2-2
d_call: TRBD2
cdr3_aa: CASSRLAPGELFF
cdr3_nt: TGTGCCAGCAGTAGACTAGCCCCCGGGGAGCTGTTTTTT

clone_size: .
v_call: TRBV4-1
j_call: TRBJ2-3
d_call: TRBD2
cdr3_aa: CASSQGRLADTDTQYF
cdr3_nt: TGCGCCAGCAGCCAAGGACGACTAGCGGACACAGATACGCAGTATTTT

clone_size: .
v_call: TRBV7-3
j_call: TRBJ1-2
d_call: .
cdr3_aa: CASSFERGYGYTF
cdr3_nt: TGTGCCAGCAGCTTTGAACGGGGGTACGGCTACACCTTC

clone_size: once
v_call: TRBV11-2
j_call: TRBJ1-1
d_call: .
cdr3_aa: CASSPQTNTEAFF
cdr3_nt: TGTGCCAGCAGCCCACAGACGAACACTGAAGCTTTCTTT

clone_size: .
v_call: TRBV5-6
j_call: TRBJ1-1
d_call: .
cdr3_aa: CASSGQRRVNTEAFF
cdr3_nt: TGTGCCAGCAGCGGGCAGAGGAGGGTGAACACTGAAGCTTTCTTT

clone_size: .
v_call: TRBV18
j_call: TRBJ2-3
d_call: .
cdr3_aa: CASSLVGTSTDTQYF
cdr3_nt: TGTGCCAGCTCACTGGTGGGAACCAGCACAGATACGCAGTATTTT

clone_size: .
v_call: TRBV7-9
j_call: TRBJ1-2
d_call: TRBD1
cdr3_aa: CASSPRTGGYGYTF
cdr3_nt: TGTGCCAGCAGCCCGCGGACAGGGGGTTATGGCTACACCTTC